The 17 T cell receptor beta chains below all came from one sample that was sequenced in a study of immune cell composition in non-small cell lung cancer. Only in-frame clones appear in the TCRdb table, and some are missing; sequencing was by immunoSEQ multiplex PCR. The sample comprises over 4,000 clones, roughly 80% of which are singletons, and roughly 12% rests with the top ten. Source material: lung tumor tissue. All receptors derive from a human donor with non-small cell lung cancer.

V gene TRBV7-2 combines with J gene TRBJ2-1, with a possible D match to TRBD2 (6 bases). The CDR3 is made up of 14 amino acids. Per germline, CDR1 SGHTA and CDR2 FQGNSA. V lost 1 base and J lost 9, with 13 bases in between. The CDR3 region has the DNA TGTGCCAGCAGCTTAGACGGGGGAATGCGTGAGCAGTTCTTC. It translates to CASSLDGGMREQFF.

The V gene is TRBV11-2, the J gene TRBJ2-7, with D possibly TRBD2 on 6 matching bases. Germline V gene sequence: CDR1 SGHAT, CDR2 FQNNGV. Between the trimmed V and J ends, which lost 0 bases and 5 bases, there was a span of 17 bases. This CDR3 has 16 amino acids. CDR3 sequence reads: CASSLDFRGLPNEQYF. The DNA for the CDR3 is TGTGCCAGCAGCTTAGATTTTCGGGGACTGCCCAACGAGCAGTACTTC. The full variable domain, in which reference TRBV11-2 and TRBJ2-7 provide the parts outside the CDR3, is EAGVAQSPRYKIIEKRQSVAFWCNPISGHATLYWYQQILGQGPKLLIQFQNNGVVDDSQLPKDRFSAERLKGVDSTLKIQPAKLEDSAVYLCASSLDFRGLPNEQYFGPGTRLTVT.

The chain employs TRBV6-1 and TRBJ2-1, with 7 positions matching TRBD2. CDR1 is MNHNS, CDR2 SASEGT, per germline. The junction had 16 bases not matched to a gene; V was cut back by 4 bases and J by 7 bases. The CDR3 sequence is 17 residues long. CDR3 DNA: TGTGCCAGCAGTGTGGTGTTTTGGTCTAGCGGAATGAATGAGCAGTTCTTC. This codes for CASSVVFWSSGMNEQFF.

This sequence joins TRBV2 and TRBJ1-3; D call uncertain. CDR1 and CDR2 (germline): SNHLY, FYNNEI. Deletions cut 7 bases from V and 4 bases from J, with 11 bases between. CDR3 length: 13 residues. The CDR3 bases are TGTGCCAGCACCGTCCTGGGGGGAAACACCATATATTTT. It codes for CASTVLGGNTIYF.

This chain uses TRBV5-4 with TRBJ2-7; D may be TRBD1 (6 bases). The CDR3 covers 14 residues. Deletions cut 2 bases from V and 2 bases from J, with 11 bases between. Germline CDR1 and CDR2: SGHNT and YYREEE (reference sequence). The DNA of the CDR3 is TGTGCCAGCAGCTTCTCAGGGGATACCTACGAGCAGTACTTC. Its translation: CASSFSGDTYEQYF. Using reference TRBV5-4 and TRBJ2-7 for the parts outside the CDR3, the full variable domain is ETGVTQSPTHLIKTRGQQVTLRCSSQSGHNTVSWYQQALGQGPQFIFQYYREEENGRGNFPPRFSGLQFPNYSSELNVNALELDDSALYLCASSFSGDTYEQYFGPGTRLTVT.

The genes are TRBV5-1 and TRBJ2-3; weak D call: TRBD1 (6 bases). The length of the CDR3 is 15 residues. The V and J ends lost 2 bases and 0 bases respectively, with 10 bases between them. From germline, CDR1 is SGHRS and CDR2 YFSETQ. CDR3 amino acids: CASSLETGSTDTQYF. The CDR3, as DNA: TGCGCCAGCAGCTTAGAGACAGGTAGCACAGATACGCAGTATTTT. Full variable domain (missing parts from reference TRBV5-1 and TRBJ2-3): KAGVTQTPRYLIKTRGQQVTLSCSPISGHRSVSWYQQTPGQGLQFLFEYFSETQRNKGNFPGRFSGRQFSNSRSEMNVSTLELGDSALYLCASSLETGSTDTQYFGPGTRLTVL.

This CDR3 reads CASSFQAPYEQYF. The CDR3 DNA is TGTGCCAGCAGCTTCCAGGCACCCTACGAGCAGTACTTC. The genes are TRBV7-2 and TRBJ2-7, with D uncertain. The CDR3 is 13 residues long. The V end was cut by 3 bases, the J end by 2 bases, with 8 bases between. CDR1 and CDR2 from the germline V gene are SGHTA and FQGNSA.

This clone was detected only once. The chain has TRBV6-5 and TRBJ1-1; the match to TRBD1 covers 8 bases. Germline V gene lookup returns CDR1 MNHEY and CDR2 SVGAGI. V was clipped by 6 bases and J by 10 bases; unmatched bases: 10. The CDR3 totals 13 residues. Here the CDR3 reads CASSPTGDRTAFF. The CDR3 DNA sequence: TGTGCCAGCAGCCCGACAGGGGATAGGACAGCTTTCTTT.

This clone was seen more than once but under ten times. This chain links TRBV7-6 with TRBJ1-1; D not certain. Per germline, CDR1 SGHVS and CDR2 FNYEAQ. This CDR3 is 13 amino acids long. V lost 5 bases, J lost 4 bases, and 11 bases lay in between. As DNA, the CDR3 is TGTGCCAGCAGCCCCCCTCACAGCACTGAAGCTTTCTTT. Translating gives CASSPPHSTEAFF.

The chain uses TRBV10-3 and TRBJ2-5; D is ambiguous. The germline V and J ends were trimmed by 0 bases and 5 bases, with 10 bases remaining between them. Germline V gene data show CDR1 as ENHRY and CDR2 as SYGVKD. The CDR3 consists of 14 residues. For the CDR3, the DNA is TGTGCCATCAGTGAGTCCCACCCTGGCGAGACCCAGTACTTC. As protein: CAISESHPGETQYF.

The J gene is TRBJ2-3, the V gene TRBV5-1, with 8 bases aligning to TRBD2. V trimming: 0 bases; J trimming: 7 bases; junction bases outside the gene matches: 10. CDR3 length: 16 amino acids. CDR1 is SGHRS and CDR2 is YFSETQ in the germline V gene. The CDR3 DNA reads TGCGCCAGCAGCTTGGCCTGGCGGGGGGCCCCAAATACGCAGTATTTT. Encoded protein: CASSLAWRGAPNTQYF.

The chain recombines TRBV28 with TRBJ1-1, with a weak D call TRBD1 (5 bases). Germline V gene sequence: CDR1 MDHEN, CDR2 SYDVKM. V lost 6 bases to trimming and J lost 6 bases, with 14 bases between them. CDR3 length equals 13 residues. The CDR3 DNA sequence: TGTGCCAGCAGCTTCTCAGGGTTGCCTGAAGCTTTCTTT. Its protein product is CASSFSGLPEAFF.

This chain joins TRBV19 and TRBJ2-6, with D perhaps assigned TRBD1 or TRBD2 (5 bases each). Germline CDR1 reads LNHDA; CDR2 reads SQIVND (reference sequence). The CDR3 extends over 14 amino acids. The ends were cut back, 9 bases at V and 0 bases at J, with 9 bases in the middle. In DNA form, the CDR3 reads TGTGCCAGCGGGACGGACTCTGGGGCCAACGTCCTGACTTTC. Its translation: CASGTDSGANVLTF.

In this sample, this clone turned up once. V usage is TRBV4-2 and J usage is TRBJ2-1; unclear D gene. Trimming took 3 bases from V and 2 from J, leaving 5 bases between them. The CDR3 sequence is 13 residues long. Germline assignment: CDR1 LGHNA and CDR2 YNFKEQ. The CDR3 protein is CASSQTPYNEQFF. CDR3 DNA: TGTGCCAGCAGCCAGACTCCCTACAATGAGCAGTTCTTC.

This clone was counted only a few times. The chain carries TRBV18 and TRBJ1-1, with D possibly TRBD1 on 6 matching bases. The germline gives CDR1 KGHSH, CDR2 LQKENI. There are 14 residues in the CDR3. Trimming took off 6 bases at V and 6 bases at J, with 17 bases between the two ends. For the CDR3, the DNA is TGTGCCAGCTCCTCTGGGGGGGCGACGTCTGAAGCTTTCTTT. This encodes CASSSGGATSEAFF.

This rearrangement joins TRBV18 to TRBJ2-2; D is undetermined. V was trimmed by 4 bases and J by 8 bases, leaving 14 bases between them. Germline V CDR1 and CDR2: KGHSH, LQKENI. The CDR3 length is 14 residues. CDR3 sequence reads: CASSQIPGSGELFF. In DNA form, the CDR3 reads TGTGCCAGCTCACAGATCCCAGGAAGTGGGGAGCTGTTTTTT.

The V and J genes are TRBV5-4 and TRBJ1-2, with unresolved D. The V and J ends lost 0 bases and 5 bases respectively, with 11 bases between them. Germline loops: CDR1 SGHNT, CDR2 YYREEE (reference sequence). The CDR3 spans 14 residues. The DNA of the CDR3 is TGTGCCAGCAGCTTGGGTCCAGTAGGGTATGGCTACACCTTC. Its translation: CASSLGPVGYGYTF.